The source of this TCR beta chain is a study of follicular helper T cells after annual influenza vaccination (dated by TCRdb to 2016 to 2017). For the wider study: After each seasonal influenza vaccination, blood samples were collected on days 0, 7 and 28. To study recall of cTfh clones, some subjects were followed through successive annual vaccinations in the 2013-2014, 2014-2015 and 2015-2016 seasons. One week after vaccination, a second recruited cohort of approximately twelve subjects (Table S1) displayed a similar ICOS+CD38+ cTfh response. Multi-year samples were available for six subjects, with four spanning two vaccination seasons and two spanning three seasons. The 2015 samples were processed right after collection, while the 2013-2014 samples were cryopreserved. Beyond this particular receptor, the publication reports: Successive annual vaccinations recalled a recurrent oligoclonal ICOS+CD38+ cTfh response that contained tetramer and AIM influenza-specific clonotypes. Because only about 9-20% of the analyzed cells gave productive TCRB sequences, there was no way to sample rare clonotypes. Undersampling of the much larger non-cTfh compartments could not be excluded when assessing influenza clone enrichment. ICOS+CD38+ cTfh clonality correlated with the frequency of that population, and its change correlated with the change in circulating plasmablast frequency. Day 7 ICOS+CD38+ clones were most often found later in ICOS-CD38- cTfh, suggesting that subset may serve as a memory reservoir.

This specimen's time point label, per the study, means: 2014-2015 season, pre-vaccination. Seasonal inactivated influenza vaccine (Fluvarix) was administered to adults, and sorted blood CD4 subsets were tracked by TCRB sequencing before and after vaccination. To be eligible, subjects had to live in the community and must not have received influenza vaccine in the previous 6 months. Exclusions included influenza vaccine contraindications, substance abuse, HIV/AIDS, active malignancy, immunomodulatory medication and active illness such as respiratory infection. At each time point, roughly 35 to 110 mL of blood was collected. Either Ficoll-Paque PLUS or SepMate separation was used to isolate PBMC. As a comparison non-Tfh subset, CXCR5- memory CD4 T cells were sorted. Before DNA was extracted, the cell subsets were sorted from PBMC using a BD FACS Aria. CDR1 and CDR2 were assigned from the germline V gene as SGHNT and YENEEA. V is clipped by 5 bases and J by 1 base, and the sequence between their germline boundaries is 14 bases long. Taken from cysteine to phenylalanine, the CDR3 has 16 residues. Only the CDR3 DNA is retained, 48 bases long and in frame from the first base.

In regard to this clone: Its target antigen remains unknown. Base qualities were left out, and no much larger clone turns up one base away.

Receptors were amplified or captured by the immunoSEQ multiplex PCR assay. Adaptive Biotechnologies handled the TCRB amplification, library preparation, sequencing and preliminary bioinformatics at Survey level resolution. Processing in the source paper ran as follows. Clonality was calculated in R as 1 minus normalized Shannon entropy, and the Gini index was computed with the R package ineq. The overlap score was defined as the summed counts of shared sequences divided by the total counts of all sequences in both compared samples. Shared-clonotype significance used Fisher's exact test assuming a theoretical repertoire of 10^7 TCRB sequences. TCRdb took this table from immuneACCESS and kept in-frame rearrangements with V and J called. Such tables lack part of the clones; where checked against another copy, unresolved V genes explain under half of the gap, and the rest is unexplained. The DNA gave D and trimming, while V, J and clone size come from that table. This sample comprises roughly 14,000 clones, 84% of them detected only once. Of the sample, 0.27% falls within the top ten clones.

In this chain, TRBV11-3 is recombined with TRBJ2-2, with the D segment identity uncertain. The receptor comes from an adult who received the influenza vaccine. The sequencing here drew on CXCR5- memory CD4+ T cells sorted from blood, taken on the day of influenza vaccination. The meaning of the sample's cell subset or site label: CXCR5- memory CD4 T cells. The CDR3 protein is CASSLGSVKNTGELFF. The DNA is TGTGCCAGCAGCCTCGGGTCAGTTAAGAACACCGGGGAGCTGTTTTTT.